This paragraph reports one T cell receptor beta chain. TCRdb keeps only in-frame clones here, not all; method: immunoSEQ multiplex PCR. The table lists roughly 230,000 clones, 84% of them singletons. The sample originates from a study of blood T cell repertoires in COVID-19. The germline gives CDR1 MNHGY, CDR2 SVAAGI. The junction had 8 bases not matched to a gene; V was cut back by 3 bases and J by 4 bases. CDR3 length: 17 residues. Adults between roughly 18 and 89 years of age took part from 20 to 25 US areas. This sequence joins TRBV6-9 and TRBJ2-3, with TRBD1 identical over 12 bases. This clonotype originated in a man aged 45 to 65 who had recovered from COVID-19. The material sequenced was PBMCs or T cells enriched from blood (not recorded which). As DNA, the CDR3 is TGTGCCAGCAGTTACCCGGAGGGACAGGGGGCCCCAGATACGCAGTATTTT. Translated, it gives CASSYPEGQGAPDTQYF.